This T cell receptor (beta chain) was sequenced during a study of T cell repertoires in cytomegalovirus infection (dated by TCRdb to the late 2010s). Regarding the study in general: Because public TCR beta signatures pointed to carriage of CMV infection together with the matching HLA type, the HLA type of each donor mattered for the analysis. Beyond this particular receptor, the publication reports: The ex vivo response was dominated by HLA-C-restricted CMV-specific TCR beta clonotypes, which also provided the single most frequent clonotype in two of eight donors. In both this cohort and an independent cohort of approximately 350 donors, the cumulative frequency of public TCR beta family members distinguished carriers of CMV infection plus the relevant HLA type.

The sequencer was an Illumina HiSeq 1500. TCRdb reprocessed the public reads (quality trimming at Q25 with fastp, clone calling with MiXCR) and kept in-frame beta chains. Every entry covers one CDR3 protein and lists the most common genes and DNA from its rows. The sample contains 350,000 to 450,000 distinct CDR3 sequences, roughly 20% of them found a single time. About 10% of the sample is in the top ten clones. Looking up the germline V gene yields CDR1 LGHNA and CDR2 YSLEER. V drops 3 bases and J drops 2 bases, leaving 9 bases in between. The CDR3, cysteine through phenylalanine, is 14 amino acids long. Only the CDR3 portion is preserved as DNA: 42 bases, with reading frame beginning at the first base. Details on this clonotype: Its antigen is not yet known. No per-base quality is available; no much larger clone lies one base away.

Rearrangement joined TRBV4-3 to TRBJ2-3; a tentative D match to TRBD1 spans 5 bases. The source material was PBMCs. The sequence was collected from a human donor in good health (CMV status not recorded). Some clones in this sample may be carry-over from other donors' samples. For the CDR3, the sequence is CASSQTAFTDTQYF. The nucleotide sequence is TGCGCCAGCAGCCAGACAGCCTTCACAGATACGCAGTATTTT.